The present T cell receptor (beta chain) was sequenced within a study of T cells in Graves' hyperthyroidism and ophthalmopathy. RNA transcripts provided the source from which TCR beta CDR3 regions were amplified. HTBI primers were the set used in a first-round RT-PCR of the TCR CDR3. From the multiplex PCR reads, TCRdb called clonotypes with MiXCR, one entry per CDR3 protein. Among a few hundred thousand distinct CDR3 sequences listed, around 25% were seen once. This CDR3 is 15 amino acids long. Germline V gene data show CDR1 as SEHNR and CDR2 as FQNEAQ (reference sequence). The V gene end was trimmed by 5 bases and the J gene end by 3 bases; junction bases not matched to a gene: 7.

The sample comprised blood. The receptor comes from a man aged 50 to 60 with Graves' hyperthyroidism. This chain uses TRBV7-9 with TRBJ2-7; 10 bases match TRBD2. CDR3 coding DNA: TGTGCCAGCAGCCCACAAAGGACTAGCGGCTACGAGCAGTACTTC. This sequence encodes CASSPQRTSGYEQYF.